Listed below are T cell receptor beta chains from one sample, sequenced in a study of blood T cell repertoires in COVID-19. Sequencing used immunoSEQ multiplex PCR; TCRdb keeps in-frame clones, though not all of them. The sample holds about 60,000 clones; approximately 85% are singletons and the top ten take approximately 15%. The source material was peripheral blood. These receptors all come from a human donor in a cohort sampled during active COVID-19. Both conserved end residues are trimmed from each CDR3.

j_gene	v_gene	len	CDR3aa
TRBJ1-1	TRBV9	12	ASSVKWEGTEAF
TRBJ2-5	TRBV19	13	ASSSSGTGGETQY
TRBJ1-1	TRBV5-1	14	ASTPGDSRMNTEAF
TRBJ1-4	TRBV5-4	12	ASSLDRKVEKLF
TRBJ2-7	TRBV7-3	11	ASSLFRGAEQY
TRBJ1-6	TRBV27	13	ASSGPGTGNSPLH
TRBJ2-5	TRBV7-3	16	ASSLFRAGGPVRETQY
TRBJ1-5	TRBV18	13	ASSPGESSNQPQH
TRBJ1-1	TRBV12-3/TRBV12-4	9	ATGGQRGAF
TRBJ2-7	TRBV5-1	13	ASSNLPGSTYEQY
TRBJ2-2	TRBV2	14	ASSEVGPQAAGELF
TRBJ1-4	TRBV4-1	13	ASSQEGQGVGKLF
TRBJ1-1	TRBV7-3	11	ASSSQGGTEAF
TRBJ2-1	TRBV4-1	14	ASSQSRTGAWNEQF
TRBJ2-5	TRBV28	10	ASSLEGETQY
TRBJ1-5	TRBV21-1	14	ASSNKTGNNNQPQH
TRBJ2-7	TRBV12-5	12	ASGISGARYEQY
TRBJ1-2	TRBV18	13	ASSPSEGPYYGYT
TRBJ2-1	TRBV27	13	ASRRPGTSGAGQF
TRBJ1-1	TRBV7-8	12	ASSQTRLNTEAF
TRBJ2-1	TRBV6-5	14	ASSYGLSSSYNEQF
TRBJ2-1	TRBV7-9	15	ASSSLRGGGVRNEQF
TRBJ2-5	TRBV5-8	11	ASSPQGRETQY
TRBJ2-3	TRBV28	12	ASTPEGGTDTQY
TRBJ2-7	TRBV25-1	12	AAGTSGVTYEQY
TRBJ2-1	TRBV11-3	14	ASSLGTSGGYNEQF
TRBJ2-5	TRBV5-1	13	ASSSSTAGVETQY
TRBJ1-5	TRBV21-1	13	ASSPEGRGYQPQH
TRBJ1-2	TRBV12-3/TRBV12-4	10	ASSPQGFGYT
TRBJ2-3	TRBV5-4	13	ASSPAVMGGNTQY
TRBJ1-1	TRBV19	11	ASSQRKYTEAF
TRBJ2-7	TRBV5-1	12	ASSLQGGDYEQY
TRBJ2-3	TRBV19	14	ASSVLAGSRTDTQY
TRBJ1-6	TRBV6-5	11	ASSSGGFSPLH
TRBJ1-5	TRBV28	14	ASSSTQGGPNQPQH
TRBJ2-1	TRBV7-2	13	ASSRRQGTYNEQF
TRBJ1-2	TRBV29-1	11	SVESGVGYGYT
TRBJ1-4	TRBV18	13	ASSVGTGENEKLF
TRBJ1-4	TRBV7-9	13	ASSWGDRENEKLF
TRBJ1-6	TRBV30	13	AWSLGGQLISPLH
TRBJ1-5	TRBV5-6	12	ASSGGGRNQPQH
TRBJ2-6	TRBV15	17	ATSSEGQGAYSGANVLT
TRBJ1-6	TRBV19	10	ASSPGTGPMH
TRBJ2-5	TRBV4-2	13	ASSQESGTAETQY
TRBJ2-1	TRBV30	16	AWSPSWGTSGRGNEQF
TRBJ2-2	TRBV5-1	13	ASRTGQGDTGELF
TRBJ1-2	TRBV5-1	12	ASSELRGNYGYT
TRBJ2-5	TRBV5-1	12	ASSRDRLGETQY
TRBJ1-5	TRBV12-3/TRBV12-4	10	ASSLLNQPQH
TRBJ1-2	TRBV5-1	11	ASSPVAEEGYT
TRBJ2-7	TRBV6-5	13	ASSYRTGVMGEQY
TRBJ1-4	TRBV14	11	ASSPRQLEKLF
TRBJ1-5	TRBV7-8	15	ASSLVPSTGNNQPQH
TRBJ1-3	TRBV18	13	ASSPSEGSGNTIY
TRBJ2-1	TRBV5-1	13	ASSLGLASYNEQF
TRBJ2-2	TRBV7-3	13	ASSTSGGGTGELF
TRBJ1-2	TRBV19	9	ASSLSRDYT
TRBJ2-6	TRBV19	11	ASSVQGANVLT
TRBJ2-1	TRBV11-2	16	ASSLGAIGSGGYNEQF
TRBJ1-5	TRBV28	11	ASIPRFSGPQH